One and the same sample provided the 8 T cell receptor beta chains below, sequenced in a study of blood T cells in healthy people across ages. The authors ran a second PCR of roughly 7 to 11 cycles using a sample-barcoded 5' primer and a J-beta primer mix. One entry per CDR3 protein results from TCRdb running MiXCR on the 5' RACE reads. The sample consists of about 720,000 distinct CDR3 sequences, about 24% of them appearing once. The sequenced material came from blood. The receptors come from a man in his 70s in good health.

The rearrangement uses TRBV29-1 and TRBJ2-3; D is possibly TRBD2 (6 bases). Trimming cost V 5 bases and J 6 bases, with 15 bases left between them. The CDR3 extends over 13 amino acids. From germline, CDR1 is SQVTM and CDR2 ANQGSEA. In nucleotides, the CDR3 is TGCAGCGTTATACTTGCGGGGATTGATACGCAGTATTTT. Residues: CSVILAGIDTQYF.

The chain combines TRBV13 with TRBJ2-5; a weak D match, TRBD2 (6 bases). The J call may be incorrect, as the DNA end agrees better with TRBJ2-7. Germline CDR1 PRHDT, CDR2 FYEKMQ (reference sequence). The CDR3 has 16 residues. The CDR3: CASSLFLARDPYEQYF. As DNA, the CDR3 is TGTGCCAGCAGCTTATTTTTGGCGCGGGATCCCTACGAGCAGTACTTC.

This sequence joins TRBV14 and TRBJ1-2; 8 nucleotides agree with TRBD1. The germline V gene encodes CDR1 SGHDN and CDR2 FVKESK. This CDR3 region has 16 residues. V lost 4 bases, J lost 4 bases, and 11 bases stayed unmatched. The CDR3 spells CASSLRGAGGAYGYTF. The CDR3 DNA follows: TGTGCCAGCAGCCTTCGCGGGGCAGGGGGCGCCTATGGCTACACCTTC.

This clonotype was seen more than once but under ten times. This chain connects TRBV30 to TRBJ1-2; tentatively, D is TRBD1 (5 bases). Germline lookup yields CDR1 GTSNPN and CDR2 SVGIG (reference sequence). V shed 0 bases and J shed 8 bases, with 16 bases lying between them. This CDR3 spans 14 amino acids. The CDR3 bases are TGTGCCTGGAGTGTACGTAGAGCGGAGGGGGGCTACACCTTC. It is translated as CAWSVRRAEGGYTF.

The J gene is TRBJ2-4, the V gene TRBV5-1, with 11 bases aligning to TRBD2. The V gene end was trimmed by 0 bases and the J gene end by 7 bases; junction bases not matched to a gene: 6. Germline values: CDR1 SGHRS, CDR2 YFSETQ. CDR3 length: 16 residues. The CDR3 DNA reads as TGCGCCAGCAGCTTGGCCTCTAGCGGGAGGATCAACATTCAGTACTTC. Translation gives CASSLASSGRINIQYF.

The chain carries TRBV20-1 and TRBJ1-2, with a tentative D call TRBD1 (5 bases). The germline V and J ends were trimmed by 2 bases and 9 bases, with 13 bases remaining between them. The CDR3 runs to 12 residues. The germline V gene has CDR1 DFQATT and CDR2 SNEGSKA (reference sequence). CDR3 sequence: CSARRAGKSYTF. For the CDR3, the DNA is TGCAGTGCTAGACGGGCAGGGAAAAGCTACACCTTC.

The chain recombines TRBV14 with TRBJ1-2; the match to TRBD1 covers 7 bases. CDR3 size: 15 residues. Losses at the gene ends were 5 bases for V and 2 bases for J; bases not matched to a gene: 8. The V gene's germline CDR1 is SGHDN and CDR2 FVKESK. CDR3 residues: CASSSQTGQNYGYTF. Here the CDR3 DNA reads TGTGCCAGCAGCTCCCAAACGGGACAGAACTATGGCTACACCTTC.

The J gene is TRBJ2-4, the V gene TRBV4-3; D tentatively fits TRBD1 or TRBD2 (6 bases each). CDR1 and CDR2 from the germline V gene are LGHNA and YSLEER. This CDR3 spans 15 amino acids. The germline V and J ends were trimmed by 0 bases and 8 bases, with 14 bases remaining between them. CDR3 coding DNA: TGCGCCAGCAGCCAAGATTATACACGGGGGCACATTCAGTACTTC. Translating gives CASSQDYTRGHIQYF.